This T cell receptor (beta chain) was sequenced in a study of cytomegalovirus exposure and HLA in healthy donors. In the PCR, 60 Vbeta and 13 Jbeta primers were used. Sequencing was performed with immunoSEQ multiplex PCR; in TCRdb, only in-frame clones are kept and a portion is missing. The table lists 65,000 to 90,000 clones, more than 75% of them singletons. Specimen: PBMCs. The clonotype originates from a man in his late teens or twenties in good health and CMV-seronegative.

The CDR3 loop reads CASSFGRGETQYF. CDR3 nucleotides: TGTGCCAGCAGTTTCGGGAGGGGGGAGACCCAGTACTTC. V and J are TRBV11-1 and TRBJ2-5; the match to TRBD2 covers 8 bases. The length of the CDR3 is 13 residues. V was pared by 6 bases and J by 5 bases, with 5 bases of the junction left unmatched. CDR1 is SGHAT, CDR2 FQDESV, per germline (reference sequence).